The clone carrying this TCR beta chain came up many times. Its target is unknown. The source of the sample is a study of early T cells in non-severe SARS-CoV-2 infection. Study-level information: Sequencing used unsorted whole-blood bulk RNA, so chains lack pairing. Study-level points and caveats: Matching against VDJdb likely underestimated virus-specific expansions, favoring anti-spike CD8.

Germline CDR1 reads SEHNR; CDR2 reads FQNEAQ (reference sequence). V lost 5 bases to trimming and J lost 7 bases, with 14 bases between them. The CDR3 runs 14 residues. cDNA molecules, individually, were tagged with unique molecular identifiers. In TCRdb, the 5' RACE reads were re-called with MiXCR into one record per CDR3 protein. The table records about 19,000 distinct CDR3 sequences, under 6.5% of them present only once. This clonotype originated in an adult who was a healthcare worker with PCR-confirmed SARS-CoV-2 infection or an uninfected control (not recorded which). The sample consisted of whole blood. The V call is TRBV7-9, the J call TRBJ1-4, with TRBD1 as a possible D gene (6 bases). For the CDR3, the DNA is TGTGCCAGCAGCCCCAGACAGGTTCCTGAAAAACTGTTTTTT. Its protein is CASSPRQVPEKLFF.